This T cell receptor beta chain appears in the sequencing data of a study of blood T cells in healthy people across ages. Broader study findings: Compared with aged donors, long-lived donors showed fewer expanded clones, suggesting selection. A strong correlation was found between TCR beta diversity and the percentage of naive T cells.

Many counts were recorded for this clonotype. Its antigen is unidentified. The second PCR ran roughly 6 to 12 cycles with a sample-barcoded 5' primer and J-beta primers. MiXCR, applied by TCRdb to the 5' RACE reads, yields one record per CDR3 protein. The data show hundreds of thousands of distinct CDR3 sequences, approximately 30% seen once. The CDR3 length is 15 residues. Trimming shortened V by 5 bases and J by 6 bases, and 16 bases separated the two germline ends. Germline V gene lookup returns CDR1 MNHEY and CDR2 SMNVEV (reference sequence). This rearrangement joins TRBV27 to TRBJ1-4; weak D call: TRBD1 (5 bases). This TCR came from a woman aged 80 or older in good health. The material sequenced was blood. DNA of the CDR3: TGTGCCAGCAGTGCCACCAGGGATTCTTATGAAAAACTGTTTTTT. Translated: CASSATRDSYEKLFF.